This T cell receptor beta chain was sequenced during a study of technical replicates of blood from a handful of donors. Trimming took 4 bases from V and 7 from J, leaving 14 bases between them. CDR1 and CDR2 (germline): SGHDT, YYEEEE. There are 14 residues in the CDR3. Libraries were prepared by immunoSEQ multiplex PCR; TCRdb keeps only in-frame clonotypes and omits some of them. The sample records tens of thousands of clones, roughly 98% being singletons. The chain combines TRBV5-6 with TRBJ1-4, with D possibly matching TRBD1 (5 bases). The receptor was derived from a human donor in good health. The sequenced material came from T cells isolated from PBMCs. The CDR3 reads CASSVGGRAEKLFF. The CDR3 region has the DNA TGTGCCAGCAGCGTTGGGGGGAGGGCTGAAAAACTGTTTTTT.